The 11 T cell receptor beta chains below come from one sample, sequenced in a study of PD-L1 blockade in urothelial cancer. Generated by immunoSEQ multiplex PCR, the TCRdb table keeps only in-frame clones and is missing some. The profile covers some 52,000 clones, with approximately 80% appearing a single time and 3.5% to 4.5% taken by the ten largest. The starting material was PBMCs, obtained around atezolizumab (anti-PD-L1) treatment. The receptors here all came from a man between 65 and 79 years old with urothelial cancer.

This chain uses TRBV7-5 with TRBJ1-2; the D call TRBD1 from the table was never checked on the DNA. TRBV7-5 is reported as a pseudogene. CDR3 size: 14 residues. This CDR3 reads CVRSLGTDRHGYTF. CDR3 nucleotide sequence: TGTGTCAGAAGCTTAGGGACAGACCGACATGGCTACACCTTC.

In this sample, this clone turned up once. V and J are TRBV9 and TRBJ2-1; 14 bases are a match to TRBD2. The germline CDR1 and CDR2 sequences are SGDLS and YYNGEE. The CDR3 is 16 amino acids. The V and J ends lost 3 bases and 10 bases, in that order; junction bases with no gene match: 9. The CDR3 sequence: CASSARLAGGAREQFF. The CDR3 region has the DNA TGTGCCAGCAGCGCGAGACTAGCGGGGGGGGCCAGGGAGCAGTTCTTC.

The CDR3 bases are TGCGCCAGCAGCTCCCGAGGAGGGGCCGGGACCGGGGAGCTGTTTTTT. Protein sequence: CASSSRGGAGTGELFF. This chain uses TRBV5-1 with TRBJ2-2; TRBD2 is a possible D gene (6 bases). V was cut by 3 bases and J by 5 bases, with 17 bases left in between. Germline lookup yields CDR1 SGHRS and CDR2 YFSETQ. The CDR3 spans 16 residues.

The rearrangement links TRBV6-1 to TRBJ2-7; 10 bases match TRBD1. CDR3 length: 14 amino acids. From germline, CDR1 is MNHNS and CDR2 SASEGT. Unmatched junction bases numbered 3, after V lost 1 base and J lost 6 bases. In nucleotides, the CDR3 is TGTGCCAGCAGTGAAGGGACAGGGGGTTCCGAGCAGTACTTC. Protein sequence: CASSEGTGGSEQYF.

The sample holds a few counts of this clone. The chain is built from TRBV2 and TRBJ2-7, with 7 nucleotides matching TRBD2. Germline lookup yields CDR1 SNHLY and CDR2 FYNNEI. The CDR3 totals 13 residues. V shed 3 bases, J shed 6 bases, and the junction held 5 bases outside the gene matches. The CDR3 sequence is CASSDEGGLEQYF. The CDR3 region has the DNA TGTGCCAGCAGTGATGAGGGAGGGCTCGAGCAGTACTTC.

The chain couples TRBV14 to TRBJ2-3; 11 bases match TRBD1. The length of the CDR3 is 15 residues. V trimming: 4 bases; J trimming: 1 base; junction bases outside the gene matches: 1. Germline CDR1 and CDR2: SGHDN and FVKESK. This CDR3 reads CASSRTGGRTDTQYF. Written as DNA, the CDR3 is TGTGCCAGCAGCCGGACAGGGGGCCGCACAGATACGCAGTATTTT.

The rearrangement uses TRBV6-6 and TRBJ1-5; D unresolved. Germline CDR1 reads MNHNY; CDR2 reads SVGAGI (reference sequence). Trimming took off 2 bases at V and 4 bases at J, with 3 bases between the two ends. The CDR3 has 12 amino acids. The CDR3 reads CASSYQNQPQHF. Here the CDR3 DNA reads TGTGCCAGCAGTTACCAGAATCAGCCCCAGCATTTT.

The V and J genes are TRBV7-9 and TRBJ1-1, with TRBD1 matching 7 bases. V shed 5 bases and J 4 bases; nucleotides not matched to a gene: 22. Per the germline V gene, CDR1 is SEHNR and CDR2 is FQNEAQ (reference sequence). This CDR3 contains 19 residues. CDR3 sequence reads: CASSLGGPTGRKGSTEAFF. CDR3 DNA sequence: TGTGCCAGCAGCCTTGGGGGGCCGACAGGGAGGAAAGGAAGCACTGAAGCTTTCTTT.

In DNA, the CDR3 is TGCGCCAGCAGCCAACGGGGTCTTACGGAAAACATTCAGTACTTC. Translating it yields CASSQRGLTENIQYF. V and J are TRBV4-1 and TRBJ2-4; tentatively, D is TRBD2 (5 bases). V lost 2 bases, J lost 5 bases, and 13 bases lay in between. The CDR3 contains 15 residues. Germline CDR1 MGHRA, CDR2 YSYEKL.

The V call is TRBV14, the J call TRBJ2-3; TRBD2 agrees at 9 bases. Germline values: CDR1 SGHDN, CDR2 FVKESK. The CDR3 length is 15 residues. Trimming took 3 bases from V and 3 from J; bases not matched to a gene: 4. CDR3 nucleotide sequence: TGTGCCAGCAGCCAGCGGGGGGGCCAGACAGATACGCAGTATTTT. Its translation: CASSQRGGQTDTQYF.

This clone has a handful of counts. At one of its ends the junction is not consistent with the germline gene, which may arise from a read error. This sequence joins TRBV7-7 and TRBJ2-1; TRBD1 matches 8 bases. CDR1 SSHAT and CDR2 FNYEAQ come from the germline V gene (reference sequence). This CDR3 spans 14 amino acids. The CDR3: CASSLRQGSVEQFF. CDR3 DNA: TGTGCTAGCAGCTTACGACAGGGGTCGGTTGAGCAGTTCTTC.